The clone carrying this T cell receptor (beta chain) occurred many times. Its antigen is not identified. Unique molecular identifier tags were affixed to discrete cDNA molecules. TCRdb recomputed calls from the 5' RACE reads with MiXCR, one row per CDR3 protein. In the table there are about 44,000 distinct CDR3 sequences, roughly 6.6% of which are singletons. This CDR3 comprises 11 residues. Germline CDR1 reads SQVTM; CDR2 reads ANQGSEA. Between the trimmed V and J ends, which lost 7 bases and 1 base, there was a span of 7 bases. The data derive from a study of early T cells in non-severe SARS-CoV-2 infection. Background on the study: From unsorted whole blood, bulk RNA was sequenced, and the chains remained unpaired. Broader study findings: VDJdb-based matching was biased toward anti-spike CD8 responses and missed private and CD4 specificities.

Here the sequenced sample was whole blood, taken at baseline. This chain uses TRBV29-1 with TRBJ1-1; D might be TRBD1 (6 bases). The receptor's source is an adult who was a healthcare worker with PCR-confirmed SARS-CoV-2 infection or an uninfected control (not recorded which). CDR3 nucleotide sequence: TGCAGCGGACAGGAGAACACTGAAGCTTTCTTT. Its translation: CSGQENTEAFF.